This TCR beta chain was documented in a study of blood T cell repertoires in COVID-19. Study at large: The cDNA or gDNA used as material had been derived from T cells, B-cell-depleted T cells, or PBMCs.

Authors' analysis steps: Researchers report that nucleated cell counts were estimated from reference gene primer amplification. Libraries were prepared by immunoSEQ multiplex PCR; TCRdb keeps only in-frame clonotypes and omits some of them. D and trimming come from the DNA, and the V and J calls and clone size come from that table. This sample has a few hundred thousand clones, with around 89% found just once. The age range of participants was about 18 to 100 years, with residence in 20 to 25 US areas. Assignments of participants to cohorts depended upon their own reported clinical history. The germline V gene has CDR1 GTSNPN and CDR2 SVGIG (reference sequence). V dropped 6 bases and J dropped 3; count of bases not matched to a gene: 5. The length of the CDR3 is 14 residues.

The clonotype originates from a young man who had recovered from COVID-19. The material sequenced was PBMCs or T cells enriched from blood (not recorded which). The chain combines TRBV30 with TRBJ1-5; TRBD1 agrees at 10 bases. CDR3 sequence (DNA): TGTGCCTGCACGACAGGGGGCAACAATCAGCCCCAGCATTTT. Amino acids: CACTTGGNNQPQHF.